This is a list of T cell receptor beta chains from one sample in a study of T cells in Graves' hyperthyroidism and ophthalmopathy. TCRdb itself ran the multiplex PCR reads through MiXCR, one entry per CDR3 protein. The sample carries roughly 420,000 distinct CDR3 sequences, about a sixth recorded once. The sample was blood. The receptors here all came from a woman aged 18-35 years with Graves' hyperthyroidism. The CDR3 runs from the conserved cysteine through the conserved F or W. Each record gives: V gene, clone size, D gene, J gene, CDR3 DNA, CDR3 protein. The D gene is left open where the match is weak. Size is omitted from some rows. Given values are once, few, many or a class for expanded clones.

v_gene: TRBV12-3/TRBV12-4
abundance: many
d_gene: -
j_gene: TRBJ1-5
CDR3nt: TGTGCCAGCGGGCGGAGGGATAGCAATCAGCCCCAGCATTTT
CDR3aa: CASGRRDSNQPQHF

v_gene: TRBV5-1
abundance: many
d_gene: TRBD2
j_gene: TRBJ2-3
CDR3nt: TGCGCCAGCAGCAGAGGGACTAGCGGGCGCACAGATACGCAGTATTTT
CDR3aa: CASSRGTSGRTDTQYF

v_gene: TRBV9
abundance: few
d_gene: -
j_gene: TRBJ2-3
CDR3nt: TGTGCCAGCAGCCCCCAGGGAAATCTCCCTAGCACAGATACGCAGTATTTT
CDR3aa: CASSPQGNLPSTDTQYF

v_gene: TRBV29-1
abundance: -
d_gene: TRBD1
j_gene: TRBJ1-1
CDR3nt: TGCAGCGTTGCCCGGGACAGGGGGCCAGGTACTGGAGCTTTCTTT
CDR3aa: CSVARDRGPGTGAFF

v_gene: TRBV20-1
abundance: many
d_gene: -
j_gene: TRBJ2-7
CDR3nt: TGCAGTGCTAGAAAAGGGACTTCGGGGGACGAGCAGTACTTC
CDR3aa: CSARKGTSGDEQYF

v_gene: TRBV3-1
abundance: many
d_gene: -
j_gene: TRBJ2-5
CDR3nt: TGTGCCACCGTGGGGGAGACCCAGTACTTC
CDR3aa: CATVGETQYF

v_gene: TRBV2
abundance: -
d_gene: TRBD1
j_gene: TRBJ2-7
CDR3nt: TGCGCCAGCAGCCGAGGGACAGGAAGCTCCTACGAGCAGTACTTC
CDR3aa: CASSRGTGSSYEQYF

v_gene: TRBV20-1
abundance: many
d_gene: -
j_gene: TRBJ2-1
CDR3nt: TGCAGTGCTAGAGACTGGGCGTCCTACAATGAGCAGTTCTTC
CDR3aa: CSARDWASYNEQFF

v_gene: TRBV2
abundance: -
d_gene: -
j_gene: TRBJ2-3
CDR3nt: TGTGCCAGCAGTGCAATGACAGATACGCAGTATTTT
CDR3aa: CASSAMTDTQYF

v_gene: TRBV12-3/TRBV12-4
abundance: many
d_gene: -
j_gene: TRBJ2-3
CDR3nt: TGTGCCAGCAGTCGTTCAGATACGCAGTATTTT
CDR3aa: CASSRSDTQYF

v_gene: TRBV3-1
abundance: -
d_gene: TRBD1
j_gene: TRBJ2-7
CDR3nt: TGTGCCAGCAGCCCGGGGACAGGGGACGAGCAGTACTTC
CDR3aa: CASSPGTGDEQYF

v_gene: TRBV5-6
abundance: few
d_gene: -
j_gene: TRBJ2-3
CDR3nt: TGTGCCAGCAGCTTGGACAGCCATACGCAGTATTTT
CDR3aa: CASSLDSHTQYF

v_gene: TRBV28
abundance: many
d_gene: -
j_gene: TRBJ2-1
CDR3nt: TGTGCCAGCAGTTTCTCGGGGGGCCATTACAATGAGCAGTTCTTC
CDR3aa: CASSFSGGHYNEQFF

v_gene: TRBV18
abundance: many
d_gene: -
j_gene: TRBJ2-5
CDR3nt: TGTGCCAGCTCACCCAGGGTCCAGCCTTTTGAGACCCAGTACTTC
CDR3aa: CASSPRVQPFETQYF

v_gene: TRBV12-3/TRBV12-4
abundance: many
d_gene: -
j_gene: TRBJ1-1
CDR3nt: TGTGCCAGCAGACTAACGGGGCCGCACACTGAAGCTTTCTTT
CDR3aa: CASRLTGPHTEAFF

v_gene: TRBV5-1
abundance: few
d_gene: -
j_gene: TRBJ2-3
CDR3nt: TGCGCCAGCAGCTTGGGAGGTAAAGGACGGTCAAGGAGCACAGATACGCAGTATTTT
CDR3aa: CASSLGGKGRSRSTDTQYF

v_gene: TRBV10-3
abundance: -
d_gene: TRBD2
j_gene: TRBJ2-2
CDR3nt: TGTGCCATCAGTGAGTGGACAGCGGGGGGGCCGGTGGCCGGGGAGCTGTTTTTT
CDR3aa: CAISEWTAGGPVAGELFF

v_gene: TRBV7-7
abundance: many
d_gene: TRBD2
j_gene: TRBJ2-1
CDR3nt: TGTGCTAGCAGCTTAACTAGCGGGGCCCGGGGTGAGCAGTTCTTC
CDR3aa: CASSLTSGARGEQFF

v_gene: TRBV11-2
abundance: many
d_gene: TRBD2
j_gene: TRBJ2-7
CDR3nt: TGTGCCAGCAGCGTACAACTAGCGGGAGGTAACCACGAGCAGTACTTC
CDR3aa: CASSVQLAGGNHEQYF

v_gene: TRBV18
abundance: -
d_gene: -
j_gene: TRBJ1-4
CDR3nt: TGTGCCAGCTCACCAGGGCAGTTTCTTAATGAAAAACTGTTTTTT
CDR3aa: CASSPGQFLNEKLFF

v_gene: TRBV11-3
abundance: many
d_gene: -
j_gene: TRBJ2-1
CDR3nt: TGTGCCAGCAGCTTAGCGGGAGTCCCCTACAATGAGCAGTTCTTC
CDR3aa: CASSLAGVPYNEQFF

v_gene: TRBV7-8
abundance: -
d_gene: TRBD1
j_gene: TRBJ1-3
CDR3nt: TGTGCCAGCAGCACTCGCATACAGGGGGACTCTGGAAACACCATATATTTT
CDR3aa: CASSTRIQGDSGNTIYF

v_gene: TRBV6-1
abundance: few
d_gene: -
j_gene: TRBJ1-5
CDR3nt: TGTGCCAGCCGAAGGCCCCAGCATTTT
CDR3aa: CASRRPQHF

v_gene: TRBV7-9
abundance: many
d_gene: TRBD2
j_gene: TRBJ2-1
CDR3nt: TGTGCCAGCAGTTCGATAGCGGGGGCCCGCAATGAGCAGTTCTTC
CDR3aa: CASSSIAGARNEQFF

v_gene: TRBV6-1
abundance: few
d_gene: -
j_gene: TRBJ2-5
CDR3nt: TGTGCCAGCAACTGGGAGGTAGAGACCCAGTACTTC
CDR3aa: CASNWEVETQYF

v_gene: TRBV6-2/TRBV6-3
abundance: many
d_gene: TRBD1
j_gene: TRBJ1-5
CDR3nt: TGTGCCAGCAGTCGACAGGGGAGCAATCAGCCCCAGCATTTT
CDR3aa: CASSRQGSNQPQHF

v_gene: TRBV14
abundance: many
d_gene: -
j_gene: TRBJ1-1
CDR3nt: TGTGCCAGCAGCCCGATACCTGAGGGAGTTGACGACACTGAAGCTTTCTTT
CDR3aa: CASSPIPEGVDDTEAFF

v_gene: TRBV6-1
abundance: many
d_gene: TRBD2
j_gene: TRBJ2-7
CDR3nt: TGTGCCAGCAGTGAATCAACAGCGGGGTCCTACGAGCAGTACTTC
CDR3aa: CASSESTAGSYEQYF

v_gene: TRBV5-6
abundance: -
d_gene: TRBD2
j_gene: TRBJ2-1
CDR3nt: TGTGCCAGCAGCTTGGCCCTTGGCGGGAGCTCCTACAATGAGCAGTTCTTC
CDR3aa: CASSLALGGSSYNEQFF

v_gene: TRBV11-2
abundance: many
d_gene: TRBD2
j_gene: TRBJ2-7
CDR3nt: TGTGCCAGCAGCTACGGACTAGCGGGAGATGTCCCCTACGAGCAGTACTTC
CDR3aa: CASSYGLAGDVPYEQYF

v_gene: TRBV29-1
abundance: few
d_gene: -
j_gene: TRBJ1-2
CDR3nt: TGCAGCGTTGTACGGACAGTTGATGGCTACACCTTC
CDR3aa: CSVVRTVDGYTF

v_gene: TRBV9
abundance: many
d_gene: -
j_gene: TRBJ1-2
CDR3nt: TGTGCCAGCAGCGCCACATCTAACTATGGCTACACCTTC
CDR3aa: CASSATSNYGYTF

v_gene: TRBV15
abundance: many
d_gene: -
j_gene: TRBJ2-7
CDR3nt: TGTGCCACCAGCAGAGACACTTACTCCTACGAGCAGTACTTC
CDR3aa: CATSRDTYSYEQYF

v_gene: TRBV28
abundance: -
d_gene: -
j_gene: TRBJ1-2
CDR3nt: TGTGCCAGCAGTTTGGAGGGACGGGGGCGATTGGGGGGCTACACCTTC
CDR3aa: CASSLEGRGRLGGYTF

v_gene: TRBV13
abundance: few
d_gene: -
j_gene: TRBJ2-7
CDR3nt: TGTGCCAGCAAAGAAGGGGGCTCCTACGAGCAGTACTTC
CDR3aa: CASKEGGSYEQYF

v_gene: TRBV10-3
abundance: many
d_gene: TRBD2
j_gene: TRBJ2-7
CDR3nt: TGTGCCATCAGCATAGCGGGAGAGAACTACGAGCAGTACTTC
CDR3aa: CAISIAGENYEQYF

v_gene: TRBV12-3/TRBV12-4
abundance: once
d_gene: -
j_gene: TRBJ1-2
CDR3nt: TGTGCCAGCAGTTTCGGGGTTGCAAACTATGGCTACACCTTC
CDR3aa: CASSFGVANYGYTF

v_gene: TRBV9
abundance: -
d_gene: -
j_gene: TRBJ2-7
CDR3nt: TGTGCCAGCAGCATGAGGGCAGGAGAGCCCTACGAGCAGTACTTC
CDR3aa: CASSMRAGEPYEQYF

v_gene: TRBV7-2
abundance: many
d_gene: -
j_gene: TRBJ1-2
CDR3nt: TGTGCCAGCAGCCTCGTTTCCGGGAGATATGGCTACACCTTC
CDR3aa: CASSLVSGRYGYTF

v_gene: TRBV2
abundance: few
d_gene: -
j_gene: TRBJ1-6
CDR3nt: TGTGCCAGCAGTAAAAGGGGGGGCCTTCCGACCGAAGATTCACCCCTCCACTTT
CDR3aa: CASSKRGGLPTEDSPLHF